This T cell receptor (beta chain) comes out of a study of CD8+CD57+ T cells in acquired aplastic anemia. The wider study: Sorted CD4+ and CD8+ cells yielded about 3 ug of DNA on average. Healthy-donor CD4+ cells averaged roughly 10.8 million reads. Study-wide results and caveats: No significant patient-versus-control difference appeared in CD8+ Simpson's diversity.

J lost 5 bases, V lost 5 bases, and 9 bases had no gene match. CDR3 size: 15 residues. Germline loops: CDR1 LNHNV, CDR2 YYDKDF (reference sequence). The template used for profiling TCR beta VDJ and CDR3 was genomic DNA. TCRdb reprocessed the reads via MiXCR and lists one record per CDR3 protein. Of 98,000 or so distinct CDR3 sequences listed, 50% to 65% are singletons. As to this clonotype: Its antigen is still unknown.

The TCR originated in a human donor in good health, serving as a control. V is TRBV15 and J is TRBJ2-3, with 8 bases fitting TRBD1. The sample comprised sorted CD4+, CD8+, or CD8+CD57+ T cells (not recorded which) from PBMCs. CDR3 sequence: CATSAPGTGGDTQYF. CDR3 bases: TGTGCCACCAGCGCACCCGGGACAGGAGGAGATACGCAGTATTTT.